One sample yielded the 5 T cell receptor beta chains listed below, sequenced in a study of spatial heterogeneity in lung cancer. Time point denoted: sample taken at primary tumor resection. MiXCR was run by TCRdb on the 5' RACE reads, yielding one entry per CDR3 protein. The sample lists roughly 39,000 distinct CDR3 sequences, under 7.5% occurring once. The source material was PBMCs, sampled at surgery. The receptors were gathered from a female donor with early-stage non-small cell lung cancer.

This clonotype was seen ten or more times. The V call is TRBV15, the J call TRBJ2-7; a weak D match, TRBD1 (6 bases). The V end was cut by 0 bases, the J end by 8 bases, with 11 bases between. Germline V CDR1 and CDR2: LNHNV, YYDKDF (reference sequence). This CDR3 is built from 13 residues. The CDR3 DNA sequence: TGTGCCACCAGCAGAGAAAGGACAGCCCAGCAGTACTTC. This sequence encodes CATSRERTAQQYF.

The chain uses TRBV5-1 and TRBJ2-3; 8 bases line up with TRBD2. Trimming at V came to 4 bases and at J to 5 bases, leaving 9 bases not matched to a gene. CDR3 length: 15 amino acids. The V gene's germline CDR1 is SGHRS and CDR2 YFSETQ. The CDR3 coding sequence is TGCGCCAGCAGCCACACGGGGGGGCGAGAAGATACGCAGTATTTT. It translates to CASSHTGGREDTQYF.

This clonotype was detected many times. This chain joins TRBV6-5 and TRBJ2-1; D assignment may be TRBD1 or TRBD2 (5 bases each). V was trimmed by 4 bases and J by 4 bases, leaving 8 bases between them. This CDR3 contains 13 residues. Germline CDR1 is MNHEY and CDR2 is SVGAGI. The CDR3 DNA reads TGTGCCAGCAGTTCGGGGCCTTACAATGAGCAGTTCTTC. Amino acid sequence: CASSSGPYNEQFF.

Ten or more counts support this clonotype. The chain is built from TRBV5-1 and TRBJ2-1, with 7 bases lining up with TRBD1. V dropped 4 bases and J dropped 5; count of bases not matched to a gene: 6. The CDR3 is 14 residues long. Germline V gives CDR1 SGHRS, CDR2 YFSETQ. The CDR3 loop reads CASSRTGPDNEQFF. The CDR3 DNA reads as TGCGCCAGCAGCCGGACAGGACCAGACAATGAGCAGTTCTTC.

This clonotype was counted a few times. CDR3 sequence: CASSPPPEGEAFF. Here the CDR3 DNA reads TGTGCCAGCTCACCACCGCCAGAGGGTGAAGCTTTCTTT. The chain is built from TRBV18 and TRBJ1-1, with D unresolved. The CDR3 runs to 13 residues. Germline V gene data show CDR1 as KGHSH and CDR2 as LQKENI. V lost 0 bases to trimming and J lost 7 bases, with 9 bases between them.